This TCR beta chain was recorded in a study of T-cell memory formation after mild COVID-19. Study-wide context: Across donors, TCR clusters were largely donor specific.

Germline V gene sequence: CDR1 SGHRS, CDR2 YFSETQ. Trimming pared 0 bases from V and 2 bases from J, leaving 9 bases between. The CDR3 has 15 residues. Sample barcodes and UMIs were carried by the TCR alpha and TCR beta cDNA libraries that 5'RACE generated with constant-segment primers. MiXCR, run by TCRdb on the 5' RACE reads, gives a single entry per CDR3 protein. Here the sample spans around 530,000 distinct CDR3 sequences, roughly 21% being singletons. In this sample, this clonotype turned up a few times. Its antigen is still unknown. General observations from the study: Memory cells collected pre-infection included some clones that later responded, suggesting cross-reactive memory joined. The second-wave clones peaking on day 37 were not confirmed as SARS-CoV-2-specific.

This sequence joins TRBV5-1 and TRBJ2-1; tentatively, D is TRBD1 (5 bases). This clonotype was obtained from an adult woman who had mild COVID-19 (a few samples of this study predate the infection). Cell type and time point are not known. Sequences were obtained from PBMCs or a T cell subset sorted from them (not recorded which). The CDR3 loop is CASSLEQDAYNEQFF. The DNA of the CDR3 is TGCGCCAGCAGCTTGGAACAGGACGCCTACAATGAGCAGTTCTTC.